This T cell receptor (beta chain) was sequenced in a study of control samples from healthy donors and cancer patients. Assay used: immunoSEQ multiplex PCR; TCRdb lists only in-frame clones, some missing. The sample includes around 63,000 clones, around 87% of them seen just once. The count of this clone is one. The CDR3 consists of 13 residues. In germline, CDR1 is SNHLY, CDR2 FYNNEI. V was cut by 7 bases and J by 2 bases, with 9 bases left in between. The chain has TRBV2 and TRBJ1-3; D unclear. This clonotype originated in a woman in her 50s with head and neck cancer. Sequencing used PBMCs. This chain's CDR3 is CASKPRAGNTIYF. CDR3 bases: TGTGCCAGCAAACCAAGGGCTGGAAACACCATATATTTT.